These 24 T cell receptor beta chains were sequenced from one sample in a study of T-cell reconstitution after alpha-beta-depleted transplantation in children. Library preparation (for TCRbeta) was performed with unique molecular identifiers. A single record per CDR3 protein comes from TCRdb applying MiXCR to the PCR reads. The profile shows 750,000 to 950,000 distinct CDR3 sequences, around 17% of them singletons. The specimen was PBMCs, mostly from graft donor cells, collected 360 days after TCRalphabeta/CD19-depleted stem cell transplant. All receptors derive from a male patient aged 10 to 17 who had a stem cell transplant for acute lymphoblastic leukemia, so the T cells may come from the graft donor.

This clonotype has a handful of counts. The chain employs TRBV29-1 and TRBJ2-5; no clear D gene. V was pared by 4 bases and J by 5 bases, with 17 bases between. CDR1 and CDR2 from the germline V gene are SQVTM and ANQGSEA. There are 14 residues in the CDR3. CDR3 sequence (DNA): TGCAGCGTTGGTTGGCACGCCACCCCTGAGACCCAGTACTTC. Translating it yields CSVGWHATPETQYF.

CDR3 in amino acids: CASSQDSSGLAAKLFF. In nucleotides, the CDR3 is TGCGCCAGCAGCCAAGACAGCAGCGGACTCGCGGCGAAACTGTTTTTT. The genes are TRBV5-1 and TRBJ1-4; weak D call: TRBD1 (5 bases). The CDR3 runs 16 residues. Trimming stripped 4 bases from V and 11 bases from J, with 24 bases between. Germline V CDR1 and CDR2: SGHRS, YFSETQ.

The chain combines TRBV6-2 or TRBV6-3 with TRBJ2-1; 13 nucleotides align to TRBD2. Germline lookup yields CDR1 MNHEY and CDR2 SVGEGT. Losses at the gene ends were 2 bases for V and 10 bases for J; bases not matched to a gene: 5. This CDR3 has 15 amino acids. The CDR3, as DNA: TGTGCCAGCAGTTACGGACTAGCGGGAGCGCGCGAGCAGTTCTTC. Its translation: CASSYGLAGAREQFF.

CDR3 sequence reads: CASSQEGGTAPYEQYF. CDR3 sequence (DNA): TGCGCCAGCAGCCAAGAGGGTGGGACAGCGCCCTACGAGCAGTACTTC. The J gene is TRBJ2-7, the V gene TRBV4-1; TRBD1 matches 7 bases. The CDR3 loop spans 16 amino acids. Unmatched junction bases numbered 7, after V lost 0 bases and J lost 2 bases. CDR1 MGHRA and CDR2 YSYEKL come from the germline V gene.

This clonotype has more than one count but fewer than ten. CDR3 coding DNA: TGTGCCAGCAGCGTATCCCAGACTAGCTCCTACGAGCAGTACTTC. This codes for CASSVSQTSSYEQYF. V is TRBV9 and J is TRBJ2-7, with D possibly TRBD2 on 6 matching bases. The CDR3 length is 15 residues. The V gene lost 1 base and the J gene lost 0 bases, with 11 bases spanning the gap. Per germline, CDR1 SGDLS and CDR2 YYNGEE.

This chain uses TRBV10-3 with TRBJ2-5; 11 nucleotides match TRBD1. Germline trimming cut 3 bases from V and 6 bases from J; bases unmatched to any gene: 12. Germline assignment: CDR1 ENHRY and CDR2 SYGVKD. The CDR3 consists of 17 residues. CDR3 loop: CAISESPGQGVRKTQYF. CDR3 DNA: TGTGCCATCAGTGAATCCCCGGGACAGGGGGTAAGGAAGACCCAGTACTTC.

In this sample, this clonotype turned up a few times. Germline is not matched at one junction end, which may reflect a read error. The CDR3 spells CASSQDGASGSYEQYF. CDR3 coding DNA: TGTGCCAGCAGCCAAGATGGGGCTAGCGGATCCTACGAGCAGTACTTC. V and J are TRBV4-1 and TRBJ2-7; the match to TRBD2 covers 7 bases. Germline-derived CDR1 and CDR2 are MGHRA and YSYEKL. The CDR3 has 16 residues.

The chain combines TRBV5-1 with TRBJ2-3; D uncertain. Trimming pared 3 bases from V and 0 bases from J, leaving 11 bases between. The CDR3 sequence is 15 residues long. Germline CDR1 is SGHRS and CDR2 is YFSETQ. The DNA for the CDR3 is TGCGCCAGCAGCTGGAGTAAAACTAGCACAGATACGCAGTATTTT. The encoded protein is CASSWSKTSTDTQYF.

This clonotype was counted ten times or more. The chain has TRBV12-3 or TRBV12-4 and TRBJ2-5, with TRBD2 identical over 10 bases. The CDR3 totals 16 residues. The V and J ends lost 4 bases and 5 bases, in that order; junction bases with no gene match: 10. CDR3 DNA sequence: TGTGCCAGCAGTTCCCCTAGCGGGAGTGCCGCGGAGACCCAGTACTTC. Residues: CASSSPSGSAAETQYF.

V usage is TRBV24-1 and J usage is TRBJ2-2; tentatively, D is TRBD1 or TRBD2 (6 bases each). The CDR3 is 13 residues long. The V gene lost 7 bases and the J gene lost 5 bases, with 10 bases spanning the gap. Germline V gene sequence: CDR1 KGHDR, CDR2 SFDVKD. CDR3 bases: TGTGCCACCAGGCAGGGGAGGACCGGGGAGCTGTTTTTT. The encoded protein is CATRQGRTGELFF.

This clonotype was seen only a few times. The CDR3 reads CASWGELKSGNTIYF. CDR3 DNA sequence: TGTGCCAGCTGGGGGGAACTTAAATCTGGAAACACCATATATTTT. The genes are TRBV7-9 and TRBJ1-3; tentatively, D is TRBD1 (5 bases). The ends were cut back, 8 bases at V and 1 base at J, with 15 bases in the middle. The CDR3 runs 15 residues. Germline lookup yields CDR1 SEHNR and CDR2 FQNEAQ (reference sequence).

A few counts support this clonotype. The chain is built from TRBV24-1 and TRBJ1-1; a weak D match, TRBD1 (6 bases). Germline V gene data show CDR1 as KGHDR and CDR2 as SFDVKD. V lost 6 bases and J lost 6, with 10 bases in between. This CDR3 contains 12 residues. The CDR3 coding sequence is TGTGCCACCAGTACAGGGAAGGCTGAAGCTTTCTTT. Protein: CATSTGKAEAFF.

The genes are TRBV7-2 and TRBJ2-1; 12 bases are a match to TRBD2. CDR3 length: 18 residues. The germline V gene encodes CDR1 SGHTA and CDR2 FQGNSA. Trimming at V came to 4 bases and at J to 0 bases, leaving 7 bases not matched to a gene. The CDR3 DNA follows: TGTGCCAGCAGCTCTAGCGGGAGGGCCCTCTCCTCCTACAATGAGCAGTTCTTC. Translated: CASSSSGRALSSYNEQFF.

The rearrangement links TRBV7-9 to TRBJ1-1, with unresolved D. V dropped 5 bases and J dropped 4 bases, with 14 bases sitting between them. The CDR3 is made up of 14 amino acids. Germline V gives CDR1 SEHNR, CDR2 FQNEAQ (reference sequence). CDR3 nucleotides: TGTGCCAGCAGCCCCTCAGCCTTTAGCACTGAAGCTTTCTTT. This gives the protein CASSPSAFSTEAFF.

A few counts support this clonotype. The J gene is TRBJ1-2, the V gene TRBV5-1; a weak D match, TRBD1 (6 bases). The germline CDR1 and CDR2 sequences are SGHRS and YFSETQ. The ends were cut back, 2 bases at V and 7 bases at J, with 15 bases in the middle. This CDR3 is 14 amino acids long. As DNA, the CDR3 is TGCGCCAGCAGCTTCGGGGCAGGGGAGCGTGGCTACACCTTC. Translation gives CASSFGAGERGYTF.

This clonotype was observed a few times. CDR3: CASRRPGLAGGFDYNEQFF. Written as DNA, the CDR3 is TGTGCCAGCAGAAGACCGGGACTAGCGGGAGGGTTCGACTACAATGAGCAGTTCTTC. J is TRBJ2-1 and V is TRBV12-3 or TRBV12-4; 16 nucleotides match TRBD2. The CDR3 length is 19 residues. With 6 bases clipped from V and 3 bases from J, the junction kept 11 bases outside the gene matches.

DNA of the CDR3: TGCGCCAGCAGCCAACAAGACTCCCAATACGAGCAGTACTTC. Protein sequence: CASSQQDSQYEQYF. This sequence joins TRBV4-1 and TRBJ2-7; unclear D gene. V was clipped by 2 bases and J by 4 bases, with 12 bases between them. In germline, CDR1 is MGHRA, CDR2 YSYEKL. The CDR3 totals 14 residues.

This clonotype was counted a few times. The chain carries TRBV7-8 and TRBJ2-5; 7 bases map to TRBD2. Germline CDR1 is SGHVS and CDR2 is FQNEAQ. Germline trimming cut 4 bases from V and 1 base from J; bases unmatched to any gene: 6. The CDR3 runs to 15 residues. CDR3 nucleotide sequence: TGTGCCAGCAGCTCGCGGGAGTTCGGCCAAGAGACCCAGTACTTC. This codes for CASSSREFGQETQYF.

The CDR3 spells CASSLVSPGYGYTF. CDR3 coding DNA: TGCGCCAGCAGCTTGGTCAGCCCAGGCTATGGCTACACCTTC. The rearrangement joins TRBV5-1 to TRBJ1-2; D is uncertain. The length of the CDR3 is 14 residues. Per germline, CDR1 SGHRS and CDR2 YFSETQ. Trimming shortened V by 0 bases and J by 4 bases, and 10 bases separated the two germline ends.

The sample holds many counts of this clonotype. V and J are TRBV5-6 and TRBJ2-5; tentatively, D is TRBD1 (6 bases). CDR3 length: 17 residues. The V gene's germline CDR1 is SGHDT and CDR2 YYEEEE. Trimming stripped 0 bases from V and 1 base from J, with 16 bases between. The CDR3 spells CASSLARHGQRQETQYF. CDR3 nucleotides: TGTGCCAGCAGCTTGGCTAGGCATGGACAGCGCCAAGAGACCCAGTACTTC.

This clonotype appeared a few times. This rearrangement joins TRBV3-1 to TRBJ1-1; D gene uncertain. Trimming left V 2 bases short and J 3 bases short, with 13 bases between. The CDR3 loop spans 15 amino acids. Germline loops: CDR1 LGHDT, CDR2 YNNKEL (reference sequence). The CDR3 protein is CASSQRRWRDTEAFF. Here the CDR3 DNA reads TGTGCCAGCAGCCAACGAAGGTGGAGGGACACTGAAGCTTTCTTT. Combining the CDR3 with reference TRBV3-1 and TRBJ1-1 gives the whole variable domain DTAVSQTPKYLVTQMGNDKSIKCEQNLGHDTMYWYKQDSKKFLKIMFSYNNKELIINETVPNRFSPKSPDKAHLNLHINSLELGDSAVYFCASSQRRWRDTEAFFGQGTRLTVV.

The chain joins TRBV7-8 to TRBJ2-5, with 10 bases matching TRBD2. Germline V gives CDR1 SGHVS, CDR2 FQNEAQ. V was pared by 1 base and J by 0 bases, with 5 bases of the junction left unmatched. The CDR3 is made up of 17 amino acids. In DNA, the CDR3 is TGTGCCAGCAGCTTAGTAGGGCTAGCGGGGGACCAAGAGACCCAGTACTTC. This translates into CASSLVGLAGDQETQYF.

This clonotype was counted a few times. This rearrangement joins TRBV11-2 to TRBJ1-2, with 7 positions matching TRBD1. The germline V gene encodes CDR1 SGHAT and CDR2 FQNNGV. There are 14 residues in the CDR3. Trimming at V came to 4 bases and at J to 6 bases, leaving 8 bases not matched to a gene. CDR3 protein: CASSWGQPVDGYTF. DNA for the CDR3: TGTGCCAGCAGCTGGGGACAGCCCGTCGATGGCTACACCTTC. Complete variable domain (other parts from reference TRBV11-2 and TRBJ1-2): EAGVAQSPRYKIIEKRQSVAFWCNPISGHATLYWYQQILGQGPKLLIQFQNNGVVDDSQLPKDRFSAERLKGVDSTLKIQPAKLEDSAVYLCASSWGQPVDGYTFGSGTRLTVV.

This clonotype was counted only a few times. The chain combines TRBV12-3 or TRBV12-4 with TRBJ2-3; 8 bases fit TRBD1. V dropped 6 bases and J dropped 6; count of bases not matched to a gene: 8. This CDR3 is built from 14 residues. The DNA for the CDR3 is TGTGCCAGCAGCTCCCGACAGGGGAGGGATACGCAGTATTTT. Translating it yields CASSSRQGRDTQYF.